What follows is one T cell receptor (beta chain) and its context. This sample was included in a study of technical replicates of blood from a handful of donors. Measured with immunoSEQ multiplex PCR; TCRdb has only the in-frame clones, and not every one. The repertoire includes about 53,000 clones, about 86% of them detected once, and over 5.5% sits in the top ten. This CDR3 contains 15 residues. V lost 0 bases, J lost 7 bases, and 10 bases stayed unmatched. The germline V gene has CDR1 SGHNT and CDR2 YYREEE (reference sequence). The chain joins TRBV5-4 to TRBJ2-7, with 7 bases matching TRBD1. This clonotype was sampled from a human donor in good health. Some clones in this sample may be carry-over from other donors' samples. The sequenced material came from PBMCs. The CDR3 loop reads CASSLEGTALREQYF. The CDR3, as DNA: TGTGCCAGCAGCTTGGAGGGGACAGCCTTACGGGAGCAGTACTTC.